A selection of T cell receptor beta chains follows, all from one sample in a study of cytomegalovirus exposure and HLA in healthy donors. Profiled with immunoSEQ multiplex PCR; TCRdb holds only in-frame clones, not every one. The sample lists over 200,000 clones, approximately 84% occurring once. Source material: PBMCs. These receptors were taken from a middle-aged woman in good health and CMV-seronegative. CDR3s include the opening cysteine and the closing phenylalanine or tryptophan. A D gene is named only where the DNA matches it firmly. Clone size is not always given. Where it is, it says once, few, many or a class for expanded clones.

>-|TRBV27|-|TRBJ1-2
CASSISREGYGYTF
TGTGCCAGCAGTATTTCCCGGGAGGGCTATGGCTACACCTTC
>-|TRBV11-3|TRBD2|TRBJ2-3
CASSGPSGGLSSTDTQYF
TGTGCCAGCAGCGGACCTAGCGGGGGCCTTTCGAGCACAGATACGCAGTATTTT
>-|TRBV4-2|TRBD1|TRBJ2-1
CASSHATGSYNEQFF
TGTGCCAGCAGCCACGCGACAGGGTCCTACAATGAGCAGTTCTTC
>once|TRBV7-8|TRBD1|TRBJ1-5
CASSSARGEYSNQPQHF
TGTGCCAGCAGCTCGGCCAGGGGGGAATATAGCAATCAGCCCCAGCATTTT
>-|TRBV4-3|-|TRBJ1-4
CASSQEPGFSGKLFF
TGCGCCAGCAGCCAAGAACCAGGGTTCTCTGGAAAACTGTTTTTT
>-|TRBV2|-|TRBJ2-2
CASIREMGGELFF
TGTGCCAGCATAAGGGAGATGGGCGGGGAGCTGTTTTTT
>-|TRBV7-7|TRBD1|TRBJ2-5
CASSFGTGGGETQYF
TGTGCTAGCAGCTTCGGGACAGGGGGCGGGGAGACCCAGTACTTC
>-|TRBV6-6|-|TRBJ1-5
CASTTRGHNSNQPQHF
TGTGCCAGCACCACAAGAGGCCATAATAGCAATCAGCCCCAGCATTTT
>-|TRBV5-1|TRBD2|TRBJ2-7
CASSPSGGSYEQYF
TGCGCCAGCAGCCCATCGGGGGGCTCCTACGAGCAGTACTTC
>-|TRBV7-2|-|TRBJ2-3
CASSHDRSRDTQYF
TGTGCCAGCAGTCACGACAGGTCGCGAGATACGCAGTATTTT
>-|TRBV7-9|-|TRBJ2-1
CASSLEGWSSYNEQFF
TGTGCCAGCAGCTTAGAAGGTTGGAGCTCCTACAATGAGCAGTTCTTC
>-|TRBV18|TRBD2|TRBJ2-3
CASSPLAGGRTDTQYF
TGTGCCAGCTCACCACTAGCGGGGGGGCGGACAGATACGCAGTATTTT
>once|TRBV11-2|-|TRBJ1-2
CASSLGGDYGYTF
TGTGCCAGCAGCTTAGGGGGAGACTATGGCTACACCTTC
>-|TRBV4-1|TRBD2|TRBJ2-5
CASSQESSGGGRETQYF
TGCGCCAGCAGCCAAGAGTCTAGCGGGGGGGGAAGAGAGACCCAGTACTTC
>once|TRBV6-6|-|TRBJ2-5
CASSYESETQYF
TGTGCCAGCAGTTACGAGTCGGAGACCCAGTACTTC
>-|TRBV4-1|-|TRBJ1-5
CASSQAGESNQPQHF
TGCGCCAGCAGCCAAGCGGGTGAGAGCAATCAGCCCCAGCATTTT
>-|TRBV6-5|-|TRBJ2-1
CASSATGSIHEQFF
TGTGCCAGCAGTGCGACAGGATCCATCCATGAGCAGTTCTTC
>few|TRBV6-5|-|TRBJ1-1
CASSYSQGRRHSQAFF
TGTGCCAGCAGTTACTCCCAGGGTCGGCGACACAGTCAAGCTTTCTTT
>-|TRBV5-8|TRBD1|TRBJ1-1
CASSRGTGGDEAFF
TGTGCCAGCAGCCGCGGGACAGGCGGGGATGAAGCTTTCTTT
>-|TRBV19|TRBD1|TRBJ1-5
CASSKKGQGLSNQPQHF
TGTGCCAGTAGTAAGAAGGGACAGGGTTTGAGCAATCAGCCCCAGCATTTT
>-|TRBV10-3|TRBD1|TRBJ1-5
CAISERGTDSNQPQHF
TGTGCCATCAGTGAGAGGGGGACAGATAGCAATCAGCCCCAGCATTTT
>once|TRBV30|-|TRBJ2-7
CAWSPGTLIHEQYF
TGTGCCTGGAGTCCCGGGACACTAATCCACGAGCAGTACTTC
>-|TRBV5-8|TRBD2|TRBJ2-2
CASSLYSGGTNTGELFF
TGTGCCAGCAGCTTGTACAGCGGGGGTACGAACACCGGGGAGCTGTTTTTT
>-|TRBV9|TRBD2|TRBJ2-1
CASSVGRGGIYNEQFF
TGTGCCAGCAGCGTAGGGCGGGGGGGTATTTACAATGAGCAGTTCTTC
>-|TRBV2|-|TRBJ1-1
CASRSVGGGTEAFF
TGTGCCAGCAGATCTGTAGGGGGAGGGACTGAAGCTTTCTTT
>-|TRBV27|TRBD1|TRBJ2-1
CASGTGTNEQFF
TGTGCCAGCGGGACAGGCACCAATGAGCAGTTCTTC
>-|TRBV19|-|TRBJ2-5
CASSPQGPETQYF
TGTGCCAGTAGCCCACAGGGCCCAGAGACCCAGTACTTC
>once|TRBV18|-|TRBJ1-5
CASSSQGKPQHF
TGTGCCAGCTCGTCTCAGGGGAAGCCCCAGCATTTT
>-|TRBV30|-|TRBJ1-6
CAWSANSNSPLHF
TGTGCCTGGAGTGCAAATAGTAATTCACCCCTCCACTTT
>once|TRBV2|TRBD1|TRBJ2-2
CASGGQGASTGELFF
TGTGCCAGCGGGGGACAGGGGGCGTCAACCGGGGAGCTGTTTTTT
>-|TRBV13|-|TRBJ1-1
CASSETVNTEAFF
TGTGCCAGCAGCGAGACAGTGAACACTGAAGCTTTCTTT
>-|TRBV5-1|TRBD1|TRBJ1-6
CASSLTRGTGLGSPLHF
TGCGCCAGCAGCTTGACCCGCGGGACAGGGCTAGGTTCACCCCTCCACTTT
>-|TRBV10-2|-|TRBJ2-1
CASSDWQVYNEQFF
TGCGCCAGCAGTGATTGGCAGGTCTACAATGAGCAGTTCTTC
>-|TRBV30|TRBD1|TRBJ2-3
CAWSWDRGADTQYF
TGTGCCTGGAGTTGGGACAGGGGTGCAGATACGCAGTATTTT
>-|TRBV30|-|TRBJ1-6
CASRDNSPLHF
TGTGCCTCAAGAGATAATTCACCCCTCCACTTT
>few|TRBV6-5|-|TRBJ2-7
CASTPAWTASYEQYF
TGTGCCAGCACCCCGGCCTGGACAGCCTCCTACGAGCAGTACTTC
>-|TRBV5-4|TRBD1|TRBJ2-3
CASSKQGTDTQYF
TGTGCCAGCAGCAAACAGGGGACAGATACGCAGTATTTT
>-|TRBV28|-|TRBJ1-3
CASSLPTGSGNTIYF
TGTGCCAGCAGTCTCCCTACAGGCTCTGGAAACACCATATATTTT
>-|TRBV28|TRBD1|TRBJ2-7
CASSLGLGQGHEQYF
TGTGCCAGCAGTTTAGGCCTCGGACAGGGCCACGAGCAGTACTTC
>-|TRBV7-8|-|TRBJ1-5
CASSLGRGARQPQHF
TGTGCCAGCAGCCTGGGCCGGGGGGCCCGGCAGCCCCAGCATTTT
>few|TRBV10-2|TRBD1|TRBJ2-1
CASSLGTGADEQFF
TGCGCCAGCAGTCTGGGGACAGGGGCCGATGAGCAGTTCTTC
>few|TRBV6-6|TRBD1|TRBJ1-6
CASRDRGPSNSPLHF
TGTGCCAGCAGGGACAGGGGTCCCTCTAATTCACCCCTCCACTTT
>-|TRBV13|TRBD2|TRBJ2-3
CASTRGESTDTQYF
TGTGCCAGTACACGGGGGGAGAGCACAGATACGCAGTATTTT
>-|TRBV27|-|TRBJ1-5
CASSFAGAGQPQHF
TGTGCCAGCAGTTTTGCAGGGGCGGGTCAGCCCCAGCATTTT
>-|TRBV9|-|TRBJ1-2
CASSVIQDDSYGYTF
TGTGCCAGCAGCGTAATCCAGGATGATTCTTATGGCTACACCTTC
>-|TRBV7-2|-|TRBJ1-5
CASSLVRRGSNQPQHF
TGTGCCAGCAGCTTAGTTCGCAGGGGAAGCAATCAGCCCCAGCATTTT
>-|TRBV28|-|TRBJ1-2
CASSPYSGYGYTF
TGTGCCAGCAGTCCATACTCGGGGTATGGCTACACCTTC